The rows below give T cell receptor beta chains drawn from one sample of a study of regulatory T cells in long-lasting Graves disease. MiXCR was run by TCRdb on the multiplex PCR reads, yielding one entry per CDR3 protein. The data hold 580,000 or so distinct CDR3 sequences, with about 15% observed a single time. The data also belong to a second study, concerning T cells in Graves' hyperthyroidism and ophthalmopathy.

Here the sequenced sample was peripheral blood mononuclear cells (PBMCs), taken at new diagnosis, from a patient treated with antithyroid drugs. The receptor source for this set is a man between 18 and 29 years old with Graves disease. Both conserved end residues are part of each CDR3. Each record gives: CDR3 DNA, CDR3 protein, D gene, clone size, J gene, V gene. A D gene is named only where the DNA matches it firmly. Size tells how often a clone was seen (once, few, many) or the class of an expanded clone, and some rows leave it out.

TGCGCCAGCGGGGCGGGAAGAGCAGATACGCAGTATTTT CASGAGRADTQYF - many TRBJ2-3 TRBV5-1
TGTGCCAGCAGTTTAAGGCCCGGTGGGGACACCGGGGAGCTGTTTTTT CASSLRPGGDTGELFF - few TRBJ2-2 TRBV27
TGTGCCGGCGGACCCAGCGGGACAGGGGTGGAGACCCAGTACTTC CAGGPSGTGVETQYF TRBD1 - TRBJ2-5 TRBV28
TGCGCCAGCAGCTTTAACGCCCAGGGCCCCTACGAGCAGTACTTC CASSFNAQGPYEQYF - - TRBJ2-7 TRBV5-1
TGTGCCTGGGTCGGACTAGCGGGCGGAGGGAACCCTTACAATGAGCAGTTCTTC CAWVGLAGGGNPYNEQFF TRBD2 many TRBJ2-1 TRBV30
TGTGCCAGCAGCTTAGAGACCCGCTACGAGCAGTACTTC CASSLETRYEQYF - many TRBJ2-7 TRBV7-9
TGTGCCTGGAGTGTAGGGATTCAGCCCCAGCATTTT CAWSVGIQPQHF - many TRBJ1-5 TRBV30
TGTGCCGGGGTCGGGGCTATTCGGAGCTCCTACAATGAGCAGTTCTTC CAGVGAIRSSYNEQFF - few TRBJ2-1 TRBV7-9
TGTGCCAGCAGACCCAGCTCCGGGGACGGGGGTCTTGGGACCCAGTACTTC CASRPSSGDGGLGTQYF - many TRBJ2-5 TRBV12-3/TRBV12-4
TGCAGTGCTAGAGATCTGACGGGAGGCACCGGTACGCAGTATTTT CSARDLTGGTGTQYF TRBD2 - TRBJ2-3 TRBV20-1
TGTGCCAGCAGCGTTCAGGAGGGATCCTACAATGAGCAGTTCTTC CASSVQEGSYNEQFF - - TRBJ2-1 TRBV9
TGTGCCTGGAGCCCGGTAATCGGGGGGAAGTTCTTC CAWSPVIGGKFF TRBD2 many TRBJ2-1 TRBV30
TGTGCCAGCAGCTTAACGGGGAGCGGGATCCAAGAGACCCAGTACTTC CASSLTGSGIQETQYF TRBD2 many TRBJ2-5 TRBV7-3
TGTGCCAGCAGCTTAGGAGGCGGGAGGGATGAGCAGTTCTTC CASSLGGGRDEQFF TRBD2 - TRBJ2-1 TRBV7-3
TGTGCCAGCACCACAACCAAAAAAACCGGGGAGCTGTTTTTT CASTTTKKTGELFF - many TRBJ2-2 TRBV12-3/TRBV12-4
TGTGCCAGTAGTATCGGGACAGATCGGGGCCCCCAGCATTTT CASSIGTDRGPQHF TRBD1 few TRBJ1-5 TRBV19
TGCAGTGCTACGACAGGAGACTACGAGCAGTACTTC CSATTGDYEQYF - many TRBJ2-7 TRBV20-1
TGCAGTGCTAGAGATCCGGGACAGACACCCTACGAGCAGTACTTC CSARDPGQTPYEQYF TRBD1 - TRBJ2-7 TRBV20-1
TGTGCCAGCAGTTTTGGGCTAGGGACAAGCTCCTACAATGAGCAGTTCTTC CASSFGLGTSSYNEQFF - - TRBJ2-1 TRBV27
TGCGCCAGCAGCTCTGAAGGGGACACCACTGGAAACACCATATATTTT CASSSEGDTTGNTIYF - - TRBJ1-3 TRBV5-1
TGTGCCAGCAGCTTAGCGAGCAGACAGCAGTTCTTC CASSLASRQQFF - many TRBJ2-1 TRBV7-8
TGTGCCACCTCGGGCCTGAATGAAAAACTGTTTTTT CATSGLNEKLFF - - TRBJ1-4 TRBV12-3/TRBV12-4
TGTGCTAGCAGCCAGGACAGGGGGCTGTACAATGAGCAGTTCTTC CASSQDRGLYNEQFF TRBD1 many TRBJ2-1 TRBV7-7
TGTGCCAGCAGTTACTCGAGTTATGCGGGATACTTCTACAATGAGCAGTTCTTC CASSYSSYAGYFYNEQFF - - TRBJ2-1 TRBV6-5
TGCAGTGCTAGGATGCGGGAGGGTAGCACAGATACGCAGTATTTT CSARMREGSTDTQYF TRBD2 many TRBJ2-3 TRBV20-1
TGCAGTGCTAGAGATCGGGGATCAGGCGAAAAACTGTTTTTT CSARDRGSGEKLFF - few TRBJ1-4 TRBV20-1
TGTGCCTGGAACCGACAGGGGCTTTTCACTGAAGCTTTCTTT CAWNRQGLFTEAFF TRBD1 many TRBJ1-1 TRBV30
TGTGCCTGGAGTGCTCCGAACACTGAAGCTTTCTTT CAWSAPNTEAFF - few TRBJ1-1 TRBV30
TGTGCCAGCAGTTTGCCCGGGACCGTTGCTTCTGGGTCACCCCTCCACTTT CASSLPGTVASGSPLHF - - TRBJ1-6 TRBV28
TGTGCCAGCAGCACGTCGACAGGGCTCCTGAACACTGAGGCTTTCTTT CASSTSTGLLNTEAFF TRBD1 few TRBJ1-1 TRBV5-1
TGTGCCAGCAGCGTAGTCGGGGAGACCAATGAGCAGTTCTTC CASSVVGETNEQFF - - TRBJ2-1 TRBV9
TGTGCCAGCAGTTATGGGGCAGGGGTAATCGATACGCAGTATTTT CASSYGAGVIDTQYF - - TRBJ2-3 TRBV6-2/TRBV6-3
TGCGCCAGCAGCCAAAACCAGGACGACAGAACCTACGAGCAGTACTTC CASSQNQDDRTYEQYF - few TRBJ2-7 TRBV4-1
TGTGCCTGGACCACCGATACTTCCCGGGACGAGCAGTACTTC CAWTTDTSRDEQYF - many TRBJ2-7 TRBV30
TGTGCCAGCAGTCGCAGGGAGCGGACTGAAGCTTTCTTT CASSRRERTEAFF - many TRBJ1-1 TRBV12-3/TRBV12-4
TGTGCCAGCAGCCCGGACGGAGATAATTCACCCCTCCACTTT CASSPDGDNSPLHF - many TRBJ1-6 TRBV7-3
TGTGCCAGCAGTTACACCAGCGGAAACTACAATGAGCAGTTCTTC CASSYTSGNYNEQFF - - TRBJ2-1 TRBV6-2/TRBV6-3
TGCGCCAGCAGCTTGGCGGTTGGGGGACTAGCGGGAGGCTCCACCCCTACCTACAATGAGCAGTTCTTC CASSLAVGGLAGGSTPTYNEQFF TRBD2 - TRBJ2-1 TRBV5-1
TGTGCCAGCAGCTTTTCAGGGGGCTTGAACACCGGGGAGCTGTTTTTT CASSFSGGLNTGELFF TRBD1 many TRBJ2-2 TRBV11-1
TGTGCCATCGGAGACAGGGGGACCGAGGGTGGGCTGTTTTTT CAIGDRGTEGGLFF TRBD1 - TRBJ2-2 TRBV12-3/TRBV12-4
TGCAGTGCTAGGAGGTTCGCTAGCGGGAGTACAGATACGCAGTATTTT CSARRFASGSTDTQYF TRBD2 many TRBJ2-3 TRBV20-1
TGTGCCAGCAGCGTAGAAGGACTAGCGGAAGAGACCCAGTACTTC CASSVEGLAEETQYF TRBD2 few TRBJ2-5 TRBV9